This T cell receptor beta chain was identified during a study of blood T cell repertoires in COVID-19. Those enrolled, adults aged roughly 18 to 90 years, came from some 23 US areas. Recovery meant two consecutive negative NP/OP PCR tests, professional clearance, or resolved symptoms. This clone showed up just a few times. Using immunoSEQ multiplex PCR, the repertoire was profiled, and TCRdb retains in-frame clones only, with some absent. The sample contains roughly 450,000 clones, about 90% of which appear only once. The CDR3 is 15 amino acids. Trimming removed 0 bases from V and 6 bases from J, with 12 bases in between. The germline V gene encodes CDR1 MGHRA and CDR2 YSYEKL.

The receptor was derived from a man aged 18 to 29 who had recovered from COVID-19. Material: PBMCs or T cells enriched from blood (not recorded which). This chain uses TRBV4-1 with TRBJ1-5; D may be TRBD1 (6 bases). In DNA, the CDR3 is TGCGCCAGCAGCCAAGATAAGGGGGTCGGTCAGCCCCAGCATTTT. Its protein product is CASSQDKGVGQPQHF.